This TCR beta chain emerged from a study of T cell responses to AZD1222 COVID-19 vaccine (dated by TCRdb to the early 2020s). Context from the whole study: A total of about 240 trial participants underwent TCR sequencing, of whom 207 received two doses of AZD1222 and roughly 25 received two doses of the MenACWY control vaccine. Trial participants were enrolled by age into subgroups of 18-55, 56-69 and 70-plus years, and around 140, 26 and 57 TCR-sequenced participants, respectively, were included in these subgroups. The paper as a whole reports these results and caveats: Participants were mostly white British, with more females than males. The authors suggested clonal diversity may have been underestimated. Reportedly, close to half of the unique spike-specific TCRs recognized epitopes lying outside the regions that are mutated in the B.1.351 and B.1.1.7 variants. A significant rise in spike-specific TCR breadth and depth was observed after two AZD1222 doses relative to day 0 and relative to MenACWY recipients. In the small 56-69-year group, the increase in depth fell short of significance, most likely because of low power. No day 14 peak-response samples were available, so repertoires were characterized only after the peak T cell response. The whole spike protein was spanned by vaccine-associated CD4 TCRs, and dominant responses were seen in regions 160-218 and 743-854. Conclusions about previously exposed vaccinees are limited, since just 6 or 7 AZD1222 recipients were seropositive for SARS-CoV-2 at baseline.

As for this clone: It lacks a known antigen. Base qualities are not at hand, and no much larger clone is one base apart.

The CDR3 regions of human TCRbeta chains were subjected to immunosequencing. The study's processing was this. Repertoire TCRs were matched against a reference library of SARS-CoV-2-specific TCRs generated with the MIRA antigen-specificity platform. Breadth was defined as the fraction of unique TCRs that were SARS-CoV-2-associated, and depth was defined as the fraction of total T cells that were SARS-CoV-2-associated. Using the MIRA data, every spike-specific TCR was mapped to the spike region that the TCR reacted to and assigned to either a CD4 or a CD8 class. Log10-transformed breadth and depth values were compared by one-way ANOVA with Sidak's multiple comparisons tests. The table comes from immuneACCESS by way of TCRdb, which keeps in-frame sequences with V and J called. Part of the clones is missing from these tables; in studies checked, under half for an unresolved V gene and the rest for unknown reasons. The V and J calls and clone size come from that table; D and trimming were worked out from the DNA. The sample table holds roughly 100,000 clones, of which 89% were seen once. The ten largest make up 44% of the sample.

CDR1 SGHRS and CDR2 YFSETQ are derived from the germline V gene. Trimming costs V 3 bases and J 1 base, and their ends lie 14 bases apart. From the cysteine through the phenylalanine, the CDR3 covers 16 amino acids. Only CDR3 DNA is held: 48 bases, read in frame from base 1. This specimen's time point label, per the study, means: about 28 days (+/-7) after the second vaccine dose. AZD1222 recipients with second doses at about 4 weeks or about 12 weeks were pooled, because spike-specific TCR depth and breadth did not differ between schedules. Vaccinee samples came from UK trials COV001 and COV002, including a single-blind randomized controlled phase 2/3 trial of AZD1222 (ChAdOx1 nCoV-19) in healthy adults. Trial participant PBMC samples were collected at day 0 and day 28 after the second dose for TCRbeta chain sequencing.

The receptor's source is an adult who received the AZD1222 COVID-19 vaccine. The sequenced sample was peripheral blood, obtained 28 days after the second AZD1222 dose. The receptor chain draws on TRBV5-1 and TRBJ2-1; the D region is possibly TRBD1 or TRBD2, each matching across 6 bases. The nucleotide sequence is given as TGCGCCAGCAGCTGGGGGCCCGGGACTTCCTACAATGAGCAGTTCTTC. It specifies CASSWGPGTSYNEQFF.